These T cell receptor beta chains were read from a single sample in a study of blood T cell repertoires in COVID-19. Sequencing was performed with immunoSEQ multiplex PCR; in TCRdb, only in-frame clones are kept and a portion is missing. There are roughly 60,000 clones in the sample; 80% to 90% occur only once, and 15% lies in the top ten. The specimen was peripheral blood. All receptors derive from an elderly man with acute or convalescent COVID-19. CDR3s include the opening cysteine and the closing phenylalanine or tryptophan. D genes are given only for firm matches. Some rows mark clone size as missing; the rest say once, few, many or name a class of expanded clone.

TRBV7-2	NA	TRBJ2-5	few	CASSPGQLQETQYF	TGTGCCAGCAGCCCAGGACAGCTACAAGAGACCCAGTACTTC
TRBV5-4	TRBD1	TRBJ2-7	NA	CASGTGSYEQYF	TGTGCCAGCGGGACAGGGAGCTACGAGCAGTACTTC
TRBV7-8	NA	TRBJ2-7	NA	CASSPSTDYYEQYF	TGTGCCAGCAGCCCATCCACAGATTACTACGAGCAGTACTTC
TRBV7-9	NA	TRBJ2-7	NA	CASSLSGLNYEQYF	TGTGCCAGCAGCTTATCAGGACTAAACTACGAGCAGTACTTC
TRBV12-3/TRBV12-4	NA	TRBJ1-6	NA	CASSFSGLTPLHF	TGTGCCAGCAGTTTCTCAGGGTTGACACCCCTCCACTTT
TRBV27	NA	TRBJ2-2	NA	CASSYPGGELFF	TGTGCCAGCAGTTATCCCGGCGGGGAGCTGTTTTTT
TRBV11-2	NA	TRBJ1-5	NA	CASSQGKGIHQPQHF	TGTGCCAGCAGCCAGGGTAAAGGAATTCATCAGCCCCAGCATTTT
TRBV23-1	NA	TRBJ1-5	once	CASSQRWGQDRPGQHF	TGCGCCAGCAGTCAACGATGGGGCCAAGACAGGCCGGGCCAGCATTTT
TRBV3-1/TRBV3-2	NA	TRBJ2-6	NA	CASSPRVGASGVSGANVLTF	TGTGCCAGCAGCCCGAGGGTAGGAGCTTCCGGAGTCTCTGGGGCCAACGTCCTGACTTTC
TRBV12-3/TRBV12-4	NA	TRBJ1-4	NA	CASSFSNEKLFF	TGTGCCAGCAGTTTCTCTAATGAAAAACTGTTTTTT
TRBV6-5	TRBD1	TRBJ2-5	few	CASRLGTGRETQYF	TGTGCCAGCAGGCTCGGGACAGGGCGGGAGACCCAGTACTTC
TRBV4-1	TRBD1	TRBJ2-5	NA	CASSLGQGGGQETQYF	TGCGCCAGCAGCCTGGGACAGGGAGGGGGCCAAGAGACCCAGTACTTC
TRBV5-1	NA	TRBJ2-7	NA	CASSPVQGQSEYEQYF	TGCGCCAGCAGCCCAGTCCAGGGGCAGTCGGAATACGAGCAGTACTTC
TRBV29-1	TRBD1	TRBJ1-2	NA	CSVGQGNYGYTF	TGCAGCGTGGGACAGGGGAACTATGGCTACACCTTC
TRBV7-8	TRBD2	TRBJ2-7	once	CASSPLAGGNSYEQYF	TGTGCCAGCAGTCCTCTAGCGGGGGGGAACTCCTACGAGCAGTACTTC
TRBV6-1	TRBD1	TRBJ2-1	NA	CASSEVWDSQFF	TGTGCCAGCAGTGAAGTTTGGGACAGTCAGTTCTTC
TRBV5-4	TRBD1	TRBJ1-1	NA	CASSFDRGPEAFF	TGTGCCAGCAGCTTCGACAGGGGTCCTGAAGCTTTCTTT
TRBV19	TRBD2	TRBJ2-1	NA	CASKGYRGGVNEQFF	TGTGCCAGCAAGGGGTACCGGGGGGGCGTCAATGAGCAGTTCTTC
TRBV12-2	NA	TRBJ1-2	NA	CASRLARCGHLNYGYTF	TGTGCAAGTCGCTTAGCGCGTTGCGGCCACCTTAACTATGGCTACACCTTC
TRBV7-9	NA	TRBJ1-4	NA	CASSHSAGLLFF	TGTGCCAGCAGCCACTCGGCGGGGCTGCTGTTTTTT
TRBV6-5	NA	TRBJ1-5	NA	CASCPRVNQPQHF	TGTGCCAGCTGCCCCAGGGTCAATCAGCCCCAGCATTTT
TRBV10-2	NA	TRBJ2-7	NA	CASSDSTLAQRYEQYF	TGCGCCAGCAGTGACTCAACGCTAGCGCAACGATACGAGCAGTACTTC
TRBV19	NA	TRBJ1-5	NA	CASSIFRDSIPQHF	TGTGCCAGTAGTATATTCCGGGACTCTATACCCCAGCATTTT
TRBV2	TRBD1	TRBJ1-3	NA	CASSSRDSIGNTIYF	TGTGCCAGCAGTTCCCGGGACAGCATTGGAAACACCATATATTTT
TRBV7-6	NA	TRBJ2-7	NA	CASSSPYEQYF	TGTGCCAGCAGCTCCCCTTACGAGCAGTACTTC